The rows below give T cell receptor beta chains drawn from one sample of a study of shared clonotypes between healthy human individuals. This table comes from immunoSEQ multiplex PCR, and its TCRdb copy is limited to in-frame clones, with some not included. The repertoire includes a few million clones, roughly 93% of them detected once, and about 0.39% sits in the top ten. The sample consisted of naive CD4+ T cells from PBMCs. The receptors derive from a man aged 18 to 30 in good health. Some clones in this sample may be carry-over from other donors' samples. The CDR3 runs from the conserved cysteine through the conserved F or W. A D gene is named only where the DNA matches it firmly.

>TRBJ1-1|NA|TRBV4-1
CASRSITRRNTEAFF
>TRBJ2-4|TRBD2|TRBV4-1
CASSPREGLVAKNIQYF
>TRBJ2-3|NA|TRBV7-2
CASSLGPATDTQYF
>TRBJ2-1|NA|TRBV11-2
CASRGLRARYNEQFF
>TRBJ2-7|NA|TRBV27
CASSSLHLGAYEQYF
>TRBJ1-1|NA|TRBV7-8
CASSFGRNTEAFF
>TRBJ1-1|NA|TRBV28
CASSLVRGLNTEAFF
>TRBJ2-2|NA|TRBV9
CASSVGVLDILTGELFF
>TRBJ1-3|TRBD1|TRBV4-1
CASSQGGTGGENTIYF
>TRBJ2-1|TRBD2|TRBV30
CAWSGLAGTYNEQFF
>TRBJ2-2|NA|TRBV2
CASSESGASRNTGELFF
>TRBJ2-2|NA|TRBV11-3
CASSLTSGELFF
>TRBJ1-1|NA|TRBV11-2
CASSLGAGNTEAFF
>TRBJ1-5|NA|TRBV5-4
CASSRYGGIDQPQHF
>TRBJ2-1|TRBD1|TRBV5-4
CASSLGQGSGRYNEQFF
>TRBJ2-1|TRBD2|TRBV11-2
CASSTTSGYNEQFF
>TRBJ2-7|TRBD2|TRBV5-1
CASSLVGTRIGGEQYF
>TRBJ2-7|NA|TRBV7-3
CASSLKNGRGGEQYF
>TRBJ2-7|NA|TRBV11-2
CASSLSRVESYEQYF
>TRBJ2-5|NA|TRBV5-1
CASSLVRTQETQYF
>TRBJ2-5|TRBD1|TRBV7-2
CASSFGQGARETQYF
>TRBJ1-5|TRBD1|TRBV7-9
CASSLPGQRQPQHF
>TRBJ1-1|NA|TRBV6-1
CASSPRTEAFF
>TRBJ2-3|NA|TRBV7-9
CASSSSRGVADTQYF
>TRBJ2-7|TRBD1|TRBV28
CASSLTGQGYEQYF
>TRBJ2-7|TRBD1|TRBV6-1
CASSGTDSYEQYF
>TRBJ1-3|NA|TRBV6-6
CASSYNPGNTIYF
>TRBJ1-1|TRBD1|TRBV6-5
CAWRGRNTEAFF
>TRBJ1-1|NA|TRBV6-6
CASSQRWDTEAFF
>TRBJ2-7|TRBD1|TRBV4-2
CASSQGGSQGANEQYF
>TRBJ1-4|NA|TRBV28
CASSLAVEKLFF
>TRBJ1-1|NA|TRBV29-1
CSVALIEAFF
>TRBJ1-2|NA|TRBV13
CASWGRTNLNGGHYGYTF